This T cell receptor (beta chain) was obtained from a study of vaccination effects on CD4 cells after COVID-19. This table comes from immunoSEQ multiplex PCR, and its TCRdb copy is limited to in-frame clones, with some not included. The sample lists approximately 31,000 clones, around 70% occurring once. CD4+ T cell isolation took place after 10 days of culture. As their vaccination, participants received two doses of either BNT162b2 or mRNA-1273. Both day 3 and day 7 saw half the medium replaced with IL-2 medium. Study findings and constraints: Within healthy vaccinees, only 1 of 255 vaccine-induced clones displayed cross-reactivity with common cold coronaviruses. Long after vaccination, the clones induced by infection and by vaccine shrank markedly in size.

CDR1 is SNHLY, CDR2 FYNNEI, per germline. There are 15 residues in the CDR3. With 5 bases removed from V and 7 bases from J, the gap between germline ends came to 15 bases. Worth noting for this clone: Its antigen remains unidentified.

The rearrangement links TRBV2 to TRBJ1-6; D unresolved. The receptor comes from a human donor who received a COVID-19 vaccine. The sample in question was CD4+ T cells from PBMCs cultured without peptide, obtained after COVID-19 vaccination. The CDR3, as DNA: TGTGCCAGCAGTCGTGAAGGACGGATGAATTCACCCCTCCACTTT. Encoded protein: CASSREGRMNSPLHF.